This T cell receptor (delta chain) was observed in a study of gamma-delta chains in newborns, infants, children (dated by TCRdb to about 2019). In terms of the full investigation: According to the title of the study, polyclonal expansion of innate gammadelta T cells immediately after birth is driven by microbial exposure. The study investigated how microbial exposure shaped innate gammadelta T cell populations in human newborns immediately after birth.

The run used an Illumina MiSeq. Via CATT, TCRdb reprocessed the public reads, and rows with identical DNA were then joined. The sample has roughly 3,100 delta-chain clones on record, 0.25% to 0.3% of them singletons. The top ten clonotypes cover approximately 12% of the sample. In its sample, this clone was seen a few times. Its antigen is currently not known. TCRdb pairs this DNA with a much larger clone's protein that differs at residue 18, likely a read error; the protein shown was translated from the DNA. From cysteine to phenylalanine, the CDR3 is 20 amino acids long. Only the CDR3 region is kept as DNA, spanning 60 bases read in frame from base 1. CDR1 and CDR2 (GEAIGNYY, EKD) derive from the germline V gene.

The clonotype originates from a child who was a newborn, infant or young child, either healthy, febrile or measles-vaccinated (not recorded which). Rearrangement joined TRDV2 to TRDJ3; 8 central nucleotides agree with TRDD3. The sequenced sample consisted of blood. The DNA sequence follows: TGTGCCTGTGACAAAGTACTGGGGGCCTCAAGCTCCTGGGACACCCGACAGACGTTTTTC. Protein translation: CACDKVLGASSSWDTRQTFF.